This T cell receptor (beta chain) comes out of a study of cytomegalovirus exposure and HLA in healthy donors. At the level of the study: In an early release, HLA-typed donors contributed 77 million or so unique TCR sequences. Findings and limits, study-wide: In a later analysis, at a false discovery rate of 0.05, 16,951 TCR beta sequences matched HLA alleles. TCR beta V- and J-gene trimming was later associated with a missense DCLRE1C variant.

In the case of this clone: Its antigen is undetermined.

This CDR3 has 13 amino acids. Germline assignment: CDR1 LNHDA and CDR2 SQIVND (reference sequence). V lost 7 bases and J 4 bases, leaving 11 bases between the germline ends. Primers included in the PCR were 60 Vbeta and 13 Jbeta primers. As processed by the authors: Tens of millions of unique TCR beta chains, 10 million to 13 million of them shared, were counted by a later analysis. The protocol was immunoSEQ multiplex PCR, while the TCRdb copy is restricted to in-frame clones and leaves out a portion. V, J and clone size are taken as reported in that table, and D and trimming were inferred from the DNA itself. The sample records 150,000 to 200,000 clones, approximately 80% being singletons.

The clonotype was recovered from a boy younger than 10 in good health and CMV-seronegative. Material: PBMCs. The chain is built from TRBV19 and TRBJ1-5; possibly TRBD1 for D (6 bases). CDR3 sequence reads: CASTGDGNQPQHF. Written as DNA, the CDR3 is TGTGCCAGTACAGGGGACGGTAATCAGCCCCAGCATTTT.